The 5 T cell receptor beta chains below come from one sample, sequenced in a study of cytomegalovirus exposure and HLA in healthy donors. This PCR relied on a set of 60 Vbeta primers and 13 Jbeta primers. Libraries were prepared by immunoSEQ multiplex PCR; TCRdb keeps only in-frame clonotypes and omits some of them. The sample includes roughly 99,000 clones, 82% of them seen just once. Sequencing was performed on PBMCs. These receptors originate from a man between 25 and 39 years old in good health and CMV-seropositive.

In regard to this clone: An end of the junction differs from the germline gene, which may be a read error. The chain uses TRBV7-9 and TRBJ1-6, with 11 bases lining up with TRBD1. The germline CDR1 and CDR2 sequences are SEHNR and FQNEAQ (reference sequence). The CDR3 totals 17 residues. This CDR3 reads CSSSFRGQGELGSPLHF. CDR3 bases: TGTTCCAGCAGCTTTAGGGGACAGGGGGAGTTAGGATCACCCCTCCACTTT.

This chain links TRBV6-1 with TRBJ2-5, with D unresolved. From germline, CDR1 is MNHNS and CDR2 SASEGT. CDR3 size: 13 residues. V lost 4 bases, J lost 5 bases, and 11 bases lay in between. In DNA form, the CDR3 reads TGTGCCAGCAGTGCTTCCCGGTGGGAGACCCAGTACTTC. It is translated as CASSASRWETQYF.

The rearrangement joins TRBV19 to TRBJ1-2; TRBD1 matches at 10 bases. This CDR3 is built from 13 residues. The V gene end was trimmed by 8 bases and the J gene end by 5 bases; junction bases not matched to a gene: 5. Germline V gene sequence: CDR1 LNHDA, CDR2 SQIVND (reference sequence). CDR3 coding DNA: TGTGCCAGTCAAAGGACAGGGGGATATGGCTACACCTTC. Translating gives CASQRTGGYGYTF.

The chain employs TRBV10-3 and TRBJ2-3, with a tentative D call TRBD2 (6 bases). Trimming pared 4 bases from V and 3 bases from J, leaving 17 bases between. This CDR3 spans 16 amino acids. Germline V gene sequence: CDR1 ENHRY, CDR2 SYGVKD. The CDR3 spells CAISVTGTGRTDTQYF. Written as DNA, the CDR3 is TGTGCCATCAGTGTCACCGGGACTGGAAGGACAGATACGCAGTATTTT.

The chain uses TRBV19 and TRBJ1-1; TRBD1 agrees at 12 bases. The V gene's germline CDR1 is LNHDA and CDR2 SQIVND (reference sequence). V trimming: 4 bases; J trimming: 4 bases; junction bases outside the gene matches: 7. The CDR3 runs to 16 residues. The CDR3 here is CASSRRDRGLLTEAFF. The CDR3 nucleotides are TGTGCCAGTAGTAGACGGGACAGGGGGCTCCTCACTGAAGCTTTCTTT.